Following are 8 T cell receptor beta chains from one sample sequenced in a study of blood T cell repertoires in COVID-19. The method was immunoSEQ multiplex PCR; TCRdb's version includes in-frame clones alone and lacks a portion of them. The sample comprises roughly 200,000 clones, roughly 76% of which are singletons, and more than 9.5% rests with the top ten. Material for sequencing was peripheral blood. These receptor sequences come from a woman in her thirties or forties with COVID-19, enrolled during active disease.

The J gene is TRBJ2-7, the V gene TRBV27, with unresolved D. Germline V CDR1 and CDR2: MNHEY, SMNVEV (reference sequence). V lost 2 bases, J lost 2 bases, and 13 bases lay in between. The CDR3 is 15 amino acids. The CDR3 is CASSLLRVPTYEQYF. For the CDR3, the DNA is TGTGCCAGCAGTTTACTCCGGGTTCCAACCTACGAGCAGTACTTC.

The CDR3 DNA is TGTGCCAGCAGCTTCAAACCGGACACCCCTACTAGCGGGAGGGCCAGTGAGCAGTTCTTC. The encoded protein is CASSFKPDTPTSGRASEQFF. J is TRBJ2-1 and V is TRBV7-3, with 13 bases aligning to TRBD2. Trimming took 3 bases from V and 9 from J; bases not matched to a gene: 20. This CDR3 has 20 amino acids. Germline lookup yields CDR1 SGHTA and CDR2 FQGTGA.

The V gene is TRBV7-8, the J gene TRBJ2-7, with a possible D match to TRBD1 (6 bases). This CDR3 is built from 15 residues. The V end lost 1 base, the J end lost 3 bases, and 13 bases lay between the germline ends. The germline V gene encodes CDR1 SGHVS and CDR2 FQNEAQ. This chain's CDR3 is CASSLVSQGRYEQYF. CDR3 bases: TGTGCCAGCAGCTTAGTCTCCCAGGGGCGCTACGAGCAGTACTTC.

About this clone: Mismatch with germline at one junction end may stem from a read error. V and J are TRBV7-7 and TRBJ2-5; tentatively, D is TRBD2 (8 bases). Germline CDR1 SSHAT, CDR2 FNYEAQ (reference sequence). The CDR3 spans 17 residues. In DNA, the CDR3 is TGTGCTAGCAGCCCACGGGTACCGGGACTAGGCACAGGGGCCCAGTACTTC. Translation gives CASSPRVPGLGTGAQYF.

CDR3 region: CASSGTRGGRYNEQFF. As DNA, the CDR3 is TGTGCCAGCAGCGGTACTCGGGGGGGCCGCTACAATGAGCAGTTCTTC. J is TRBJ2-1 and V is TRBV5-4, with 8 bases lining up with TRBD2. This CDR3 is 16 amino acids long. Germline CDR1 reads SGHNT; CDR2 reads YYREEE (reference sequence). The J segment lost 3 bases and the V segment lost 4 bases, leaving 9 bases of the junction unmatched.

The chain uses TRBV7-7 and TRBJ2-7, with 8 bases that match TRBD2. Germline CDR1 SSHAT, CDR2 FNYEAQ (reference sequence). The CDR3 spans 18 residues. The DNA for the CDR3 is TGTGCTAGCACCTTAAGGGTATTCCGGGGGGGTAGCCGCTACGAGCAGTACGTC. Translating it yields CASTLRVFRGGSRYEQYV.

The genes are TRBV3-1 (or the pseudogene TRBV3-2) and TRBJ2-3; perhaps TRBD2 as D (5 bases). Germline V gives CDR1 LGHDT, CDR2 YNNKEL (reference sequence). CDR3 length: 14 amino acids. Trimming took 1 base from V and 5 from J, leaving 10 bases between them. CDR3 region: CASSQVTAGDTQYF. CDR3 nucleotide sequence: TGTGCCAGCAGCCAAGTTACGGCGGGAGATACGCAGTATTTT.

The chain joins TRBV10-3 to TRBJ2-7; 13 positions agree with TRBD2. The V gene end was trimmed by 6 bases and the J gene end by 6 bases; junction bases not matched to a gene: 14. Germline CDR1 ENHRY, CDR2 SYGVKD. The CDR3 is 17 amino acids. The chain's CDR3 is CAIRNGLAGDRAGEQYF. The CDR3 region has the DNA TGTGCCATCAGGAATGGACTAGCGGGAGATCGGGCGGGCGAGCAGTACTTC.